This paragraph covers one T cell receptor (beta chain) sequence. For recovered donors of Cohort 3, there were two negative PCRs, clearance, or symptom resolution. Method: immunoSEQ multiplex PCR; TCRdb's copy keeps in-frame clones and lacks some. The sample lists fewer than 200,000 clones, less than 85% seen once, with about 12% in the top ten. With V trimmed by 5 bases and J by 4 bases, 14 bases remained unmatched. Germline assignment: CDR1 SGHRS and CDR2 YFSETQ. This CDR3 contains 16 residues. The data originate from a study of blood T cell repertoires in COVID-19. The rearrangement links TRBV5-1 to TRBJ2-7; 8 bases agree with TRBD2. Sequencing input: PBMCs or T cells enriched from blood (not recorded which). The receptor was derived from a middle-aged man who had recovered from COVID-19. In DNA form, the CDR3 reads TGCGCCAGCAGAGACGGCGGCGGGACTAGGGGATACGAGCAGTACTTC. It yields the protein CASRDGGGTRGYEQYF.